Listed here are 14 T cell receptor beta chains from one sample, sequenced in a study of cytomegalovirus exposure and HLA in healthy donors. Generated by immunoSEQ multiplex PCR, the TCRdb table keeps only in-frame clones and is missing some. The top ten hold around 15% of the sample, which has nearly 200,000 clones, 84% seen once. Sequencing was performed on PBMCs. These receptors came from a young woman in good health and CMV-seropositive.

The chain joins TRBV7-9 to TRBJ2-2; 9 nucleotides match TRBD1. The CDR3 runs to 15 residues. With V trimmed by 9 bases and J by 6 bases, 11 bases remained unmatched. Germline V gene sequence: CDR1 SEHNR, CDR2 FQNEAQ (reference sequence). CDR3 in amino acids: CASLNPGQGAGELFF. Written as DNA, the CDR3 is TGTGCCAGTCTGAATCCGGGACAGGGAGCCGGGGAGCTGTTTTTT. Together with reference TRBV7-9 and TRBJ2-2, the CDR3 gives the full variable domain: DTGVSQNPRHKITKRGQNVTFRCDPISEHNRLYWYRQTLGQGPEFLTYFQNEAQLEKSRLLSDRFSAERPKGSFSTLEIQRTEQGDSAMYLCASLNPGQGAGELFFGEGSRLTVL.

V and J are TRBV7-8 and TRBJ1-4; no clear D gene. The CDR3 totals 15 residues. The germline V and J ends were trimmed by 1 base and 0 bases, with 6 bases remaining between them. From germline, CDR1 is SGHVS and CDR2 FQNEAQ. Here the CDR3 reads CASSLVSATNEKLFF. The CDR3 coding sequence is TGTGCCAGCAGCTTAGTTTCCGCAACTAATGAAAAACTGTTTTTT.

The rearrangement joins TRBV27 to TRBJ2-1; TRBD2 matches at 11 bases. V was clipped by 1 base and J by 9 bases; unmatched bases: 2. Germline CDR1 MNHEY, CDR2 SMNVEV (reference sequence). The CDR3 contains 14 residues. The CDR3 loop reads CASSLLAGGSEQFF. CDR3 sequence (DNA): TGTGCCAGCAGTTTATTAGCGGGGGGGAGTGAGCAGTTCTTC.

V usage is TRBV6-1 and J usage is TRBJ1-5, with D possibly matching TRBD1 (5 bases). The CDR3 is made up of 13 amino acids. With 10 bases removed from V and 5 bases from J, the gap between germline ends came to 15 bases. Germline CDR1 reads MNHNS; CDR2 reads SASEGT. CDR3 sequence (DNA): TGTGCCACCGCGGACCTCAGGGATCAGCCCCAGCATTTT. Translated: CATADLRDQPQHF.

V and J are TRBV27 and TRBJ2-3; 7 bases match TRBD2. Germline V lookup: CDR1 MNHEY, CDR2 SMNVEV (reference sequence). The CDR3 extends over 14 amino acids. J was trimmed by 4 bases and V by 6 bases; bases with no gene match: 7. CDR3 sequence reads: CASSLSGLADTQYF. CDR3 sequence (DNA): TGTGCCAGCAGCCTTAGCGGGTTGGCAGATACGCAGTATTTT.

The genes are TRBV6-5 and TRBJ2-7; D call uncertain. CDR1 MNHEY and CDR2 SVGAGI come from the germline V gene. The CDR3 runs to 14 residues. With 3 bases removed from V and 3 bases from J, the gap between germline ends came to 12 bases. CDR3 nucleotide sequence: TGTGCCAGCAGTTATAACAGCCGTAGCTACGAGCAGTACTTC. It specifies CASSYNSRSYEQYF.

This clone was observed a few times. This chain uses TRBV5-1 with TRBJ1-2, with a weak D call TRBD1 (6 bases). CDR3 length: 13 amino acids. Germline V gene data show CDR1 as SGHRS and CDR2 as YFSETQ. The V and J ends lost 0 bases and 6 bases respectively, with 9 bases between them. For the CDR3, the DNA is TGCGCCAGCAGCTTGGACAGGGAAGATGGCTACACCTTC. Its translation: CASSLDREDGYTF.

The V and J genes are TRBV15 and TRBJ2-3, with no clear D. The CDR3 loop spans 15 amino acids. CDR1 and CDR2 from the germline V gene are LNHNV and YYDKDF (reference sequence). Trimming pared 0 bases from V and 2 bases from J, leaving 9 bases between. The CDR3 nucleotides are TGTGCCACCAGCAGAGAGGCTCCGAACACAGATACGCAGTATTTT. Its protein is CATSREAPNTDTQYF.

The chain uses TRBV28 and TRBJ2-1, with TRBD2 matching 10 bases. The CDR3 is 18 amino acids. Trimming took 7 bases from V and 4 from J; bases not matched to a gene: 16. Germline V gives CDR1 MDHEN, CDR2 SYDVKM. The CDR3 DNA reads as TGTGCCAGCACCAGGGGCCTAGCGGGAGACCCCTCTTACAATGAGCAGTTCTTC. Its protein is CASTRGLAGDPSYNEQFF.

This sequence joins TRBV28 and TRBJ1-3; TRBD1 matches 12 bases. This CDR3 has 19 residues. Germline CDR1 and CDR2: MDHEN and SYDVKM. Trimming cost V 6 bases and J 4 bases; bases outside gene matches: 16. The CDR3 spells CASRTGGTGGVSLGNTIYF. The DNA for the CDR3 is TGTGCCAGCAGGACCGGGGGGACAGGGGGCGTTTCGCTCGGAAACACCATATATTTT.

This clone was seen just once. The gene calls are TRBV2 and TRBJ2-7; D gene unclear. The ends were cut back, 2 bases at V and 6 bases at J, with 11 bases in the middle. CDR1 and CDR2 (germline): SNHLY, FYNNEI. The CDR3 extends over 13 amino acids. This CDR3 is CASSESAGGEQYF. The CDR3 nucleotides are TGTGCCAGCAGTGAATCAGCAGGTGGCGAGCAGTACTTC. Full variable domain (missing parts from reference TRBV2 and TRBJ2-7): EPEVTQTPSHQVTQMGQEVILRCVPISNHLYFYWYRQILGQKVEFLVSFYNNEISEKSEIFDDQFSVERPDGSNFTLKIRSTKLEDSAMYFCASSESAGGEQYFGPGTRLTVT.

The rearrangement links TRBV7-6 to TRBJ2-1; TRBD1 matches at 7 bases. After removal of 3 bases from V and 8 bases from J, the junction contained 1 base not matched to a gene. The length of the CDR3 is 12 residues. Germline values: CDR1 SGHVS, CDR2 FNYEAQ. CDR3 bases: TGTGCCAGCAGCTTCCAGGGGGATGAGCAGTTCTTC. This encodes CASSFQGDEQFF.

In DNA form, the CDR3 reads TGTGCTACCAGGCGTGATGAGCAGTTCTTC. This translates into CATRRDEQFF. This chain uses TRBV6-1 with TRBJ2-1; D is unresolved. The CDR3 has 10 residues. CDR1 is MNHNS, CDR2 SASEGT, per germline.

This clone was seen more than once but under ten times. The rearrangement joins TRBV7-2 to TRBJ2-7; D ambiguous. The CDR3 contains 12 residues. V was pared by 4 bases and J by 2 bases, with 6 bases between. The germline gives CDR1 SGHTA, CDR2 FQGNSA. CDR3 nucleotide sequence: TGTGCCAGCAGCTCCCAGGCCTACGAGCAGTACTTC. Translation: CASSSQAYEQYF.